A selection of T cell receptor beta chains follows, all from one sample in a study of PD-L1 blockade in urothelial cancer. The table came from immunoSEQ multiplex PCR; TCRdb's copy has only in-frame clones and leaves some out. The sample comprises about 76,000 clones, approximately 90% of which are singletons, and more than 0.85% rests with the top ten. Sequencing was performed on PBMCs, taken around atezolizumab (anti-PD-L1) treatment. The source is a woman of 80 years or more with urothelial cancer. CDR3s include the opening cysteine and the closing phenylalanine or tryptophan. The D gene is left open where the match is weak. Not all rows give a size; the values are once, few, many and, for expanded clones, a class.

d_call	clone_size	v_call	j_call	cdr3_nt	cdr3_aa
NA	NA	TRBV19	TRBJ1-3	TGTGCCAGTAGTAAGGGGCATGGAAACACCATATATTTT	CASSKGHGNTIYF
NA	NA	TRBV6-4	TRBJ2-3	TGTGCCAGCAGTGAAACTAGACTAGATACGCAGTATTTT	CASSETRLDTQYF
TRBD2	NA	TRBV14	TRBJ2-7	TGTGCCAGCAGCCATGGTCGGGGACTAGCGGGCCCGGGACCCTACGAGCAGTACTTC	CASSHGRGLAGPGPYEQYF
TRBD1	once	TRBV7-9	TRBJ1-1	TGTGCCAGCAGCACACAGACAGGGGGCAACACTGAAGCTTTCTTT	CASSTQTGGNTEAFF
TRBD1	NA	TRBV27	TRBJ1-4	TGTGCCAGCAGCTCCCAGCCCCTCGGGACAGGGGTCGAAAAACTGTTTTTT	CASSSQPLGTGVEKLFF
TRBD1	NA	TRBV29-1	TRBJ2-7	TGCAGCGTTGATGGGGGACAGGGGGACTACGAGCAGTACTTC	CSVDGGQGDYEQYF
TRBD1	once	TRBV6-6	TRBJ2-5	TGTGCCAGCAGTTCGAAAGACAGGGGTATTCAAGAGACCCAGTACTTC	CASSSKDRGIQETQYF
NA	NA	TRBV18	TRBJ1-1	TGTGCCAGCTCAGCGACAGGCTACACTGAAGCTTTCTTT	CASSATGYTEAFF
TRBD1	NA	TRBV18	TRBJ2-7	TGTGCCAGCTCGACAGGGGGCCCCTACGAGCAGTACTTC	CASSTGGPYEQYF
TRBD1	NA	TRBV6-1	TRBJ2-1	TGTGCCAGCAGTGCCCAGGGGGCCGGCGGTATCAATGAGCAGTTCTTC	CASSAQGAGGINEQFF
TRBD2	NA	TRBV29-1	TRBJ2-2	TGCAGCGTTGATGGCGGGAGGGTCGGGGAGCTGTTTTTT	CSVDGGRVGELFF
NA	NA	TRBV11-2	TRBJ2-5	TGTGCCAGCAGCTTAGAAGCGAGGGAGACCCAGTACTTC	CASSLEARETQYF
NA	NA	TRBV18	TRBJ1-2	TGTGCCAGCTCCCCTAAGGCGGAAAACTATGGCTACACCTTC	CASSPKAENYGYTF
NA	few	TRBV6-5	TRBJ1-5	TGTGCCAGCAGCCCTGAGGGGGGGCGGCATCAGCCCCAGCATTTT	CASSPEGGRHQPQHF
TRBD2	NA	TRBV10-3	TRBJ2-3	TGTGCCATCAGTGAGTCTAGACAGGGACTAGCAAATACGCAGTATTTT	CAISESRQGLANTQYF
NA	NA	TRBV19	TRBJ1-2	TGTGCCAGTATCTCGGACAGCGGACGGGGAGGCTACACCTTC	CASISDSGRGGYTF
TRBD2	few	TRBV2	TRBJ2-7	TGTGCCAGCACCGAAGCGGGAGGGCCTTACTACGAGCAGTACTTC	CASTEAGGPYYEQYF
TRBD1	NA	TRBV5-1	TRBJ2-7	TGCGCCAGCAGCCTCATACCGACAGGGCTTCAAATAGGCGAGCAGTACTTC	CASSLIPTGLQIGEQYF
TRBD2	NA	TRBV9	TRBJ2-1	TGTGCCAGCAGCACCCGAAGACTAGCACGGGTTAATGAGCAGTTCTTC	CASSTRRLARVNEQFF
NA	NA	TRBV19	TRBJ2-1	TGTGCCAGTAGTAAAGGGGGGGCAGACCCGTACAATGAGCAGTTCTTC	CASSKGGADPYNEQFF
NA	few	TRBV10-3	TRBJ2-2	TGTGCCATCCTAAAGAACACCGGGGAGCTGTTTTTT	CAILKNTGELFF
TRBD2	NA	TRBV11-2	TRBJ2-1	TGTGCCAGCAGCTTATTCCTAGCGGGGGCCTCCGATGAGCAGTTCTTC	CASSLFLAGASDEQFF
TRBD2	NA	TRBV10-2	TRBJ2-3	TGCGCGACAAGGACTAGCGGGACAGATACGCAGTATTTT	CATRTSGTDTQYF
NA	NA	TRBV30	TRBJ2-3	TGTGCCTCAAGCGGGCCAAGCACAGATACGCAGTATTTT	CASSGPSTDTQYF
TRBD1	NA	TRBV28	TRBJ1-1	TGTGCCAGCAGTTTATTTGGGACAGGGCGAGCTTTCTTT	CASSLFGTGRAFF
NA	once	TRBV18	TRBJ2-7	TGTGCCAGCTCACCACCCAGGGGCGAGCAGTACTTC	CASSPPRGEQYF
NA	NA	TRBV2	TRBJ2-7	TGTGCCAGCAGTCAAACGGGACTCCCCGAGTCGTACTTC	CASSQTGLPESYF
NA	NA	TRBV5-1	TRBJ1-4	TGCGCCAGCAGCTGGGGGGAACCTAATGAAAAACTGTTTTTT	CASSWGEPNEKLFF
TRBD2	NA	TRBV9	TRBJ2-1	TGTGCCAGCAGCGTAGGACTCGGTGGGGGGGCCTACAATGAGCAGTTCTTC	CASSVGLGGGAYNEQFF
NA	NA	TRBV7-9	TRBJ1-2	TGTGCCAGCAGCCCATTAGCTGGGACACGGTCGGCCTATGGCTACACCTTC	CASSPLAGTRSAYGYTF
TRBD1	NA	TRBV7-2	TRBJ2-2	TGTGCCAGCAGCTCATACCGGGACAGGACGAACACCGGGGAGCTGTTTTTT	CASSSYRDRTNTGELFF
NA	NA	TRBV30	TRBJ2-7	TGTGCCTGGAGTGTCTCAGGGGGGTTAGAAGAGCAGTACTTC	CAWSVSGGLEEQYF
NA	NA	TRBV7-8	TRBJ2-7	TGTGCCAGCAGCTTAGCGAGCCCAGGGCCAACCTACGAGCAGTACTTC	CASSLASPGPTYEQYF
NA	NA	TRBV11-2	TRBJ1-1	TGTGCCAGCAGCTTAGAGGTAGAGGGAGGGACCTTCTTT	CASSLEVEGGTFF
TRBD2	NA	TRBV11-2	TRBJ2-5	TGTGCCAGCAGCTTAGTCCCTAGCGGCGAGACCCAGTACTTC	CASSLVPSGETQYF
NA	NA	TRBV5-1	TRBJ2-7	TGCGCCAGCAGCTTGGGCTCAACAGGGCGCGAGCAGTACTTC	CASSLGSTGREQYF
TRBD2	NA	TRBV5-4	TRBJ2-4	TGTGCCAGCAGCCCCGCGGGACTAGATGCCAAAAACATTCAGTACTTC	CASSPAGLDAKNIQYF
NA	NA	TRBV28	TRBJ2-7	TGTGCCAGCCACACAACGGGGGAGAGCTCCTACGAGCAGTACTTC	CASHTTGESSYEQYF
NA	NA	TRBV5-5	TRBJ1-2	TGTGCCAGCAGCTTGGCGACAGACTATGGCTACACCTTC	CASSLATDYGYTF
TRBD2	NA	TRBV7-9	TRBJ2-3	TGTGCCAGCAGCTACGGACTAGCGCTCATCACAGATACGCAGTATTTT	CASSYGLALITDTQYF
NA	NA	TRBV28	TRBJ1-5	TGTGCCAGCAGTCCAGGACTCGTAGAGGGACCCCAGCATTTT	CASSPGLVEGPQHF
TRBD1	NA	TRBV30	TRBJ1-2	TGTGCCTGGGGCCGGACAGGGGCGCCAGATGGCTACACCTTC	CAWGRTGAPDGYTF
NA	NA	TRBV5-6	TRBJ1-4	TGTGCCAGCAGCTTGGCGGGACACCCAGACGAAAAACTGTTTTTT	CASSLAGHPDEKLFF
TRBD1	NA	TRBV5-1	TRBJ2-3	TGCGCCAGCAAAATACAGGGGGCCAGCACAGATACGCAGTATTTT	CASKIQGASTDTQYF
NA	once	TRBV28	TRBJ2-7	TGTGCCAGCTGTAAAGGACAGAATGTTAAGGAGCAGTACTTC	CASCKGQNVKEQYF
TRBD2	NA	TRBV4-2	TRBJ2-1	TGTGCCAGCAGCCGAACTAGCGTACAGAGCTCCTACAATGAGCAGTTCTTC	CASSRTSVQSSYNEQFF
NA	NA	TRBV28	TRBJ2-3	TGTGCCAGCAGTTTAGTGGGCGGAGGGGCAGGGACCACAGATACGCAGTATTTT	CASSLVGGGAGTTDTQYF
TRBD1	NA	TRBV30	TRBJ2-5	TGTGCCTGGAATACAGGGGCAGAGACCCAGTACTTC	CAWNTGAETQYF
TRBD1	once	TRBV28	TRBJ2-1	TGTGCCAGCAGCAATACACAGGGGACCTCCTACAATGAGCAGTTCTTC	CASSNTQGTSYNEQFF
TRBD1	NA	TRBV18	TRBJ2-1	TGTGCCAGCTCAACAGGGGGCTCCTACTACAATGAGCAGTTCTTC	CASSTGGSYYNEQFF
TRBD1	NA	TRBV5-4	TRBJ2-5	TGTGCCAGCAGCTCGAAGACAGGGTCGGTGGAGACCCAGTACTTC	CASSSKTGSVETQYF
NA	NA	TRBV11-2	TRBJ2-3	TGTGCCAGCAGCGCGACTACGACAGATACGCAGTATTTT	CASSATTTDTQYF
NA	NA	TRBV6-1	TRBJ1-4	TGTGCCAGCAGTGAACGCGGGAAACTGTTTTTT	CASSERGKLFF
NA	NA	TRBV11-2	TRBJ1-2	TGTGCCAGCAGCTTCGGGACACAAACTAACTATGGCTACACCTTC	CASSFGTQTNYGYTF